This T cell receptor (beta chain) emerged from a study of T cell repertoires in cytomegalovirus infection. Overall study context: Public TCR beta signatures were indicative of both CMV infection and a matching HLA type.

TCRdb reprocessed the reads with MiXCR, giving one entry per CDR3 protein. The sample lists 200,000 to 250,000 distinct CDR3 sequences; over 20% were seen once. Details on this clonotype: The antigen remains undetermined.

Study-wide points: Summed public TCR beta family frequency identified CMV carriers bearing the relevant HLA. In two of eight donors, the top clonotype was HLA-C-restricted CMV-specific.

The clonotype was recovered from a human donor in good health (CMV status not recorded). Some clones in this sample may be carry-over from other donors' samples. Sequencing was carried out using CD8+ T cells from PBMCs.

The CDR3 nucleotides read TGCGCCAGCAGCTTGTGGGGAGGTAATGAGCAGTTCTTC. As protein: CASSLWGGNEQFF. The rearrangement links TRBV5-1 to TRBJ2-1, with D perhaps TRBD2 (6 bases). Germline CDR1 is SGHRS and CDR2 is YFSETQ. V lost 1 base to trimming and J lost 7 bases, with 9 bases between them. CDR3 length equals 13 residues. The variable domain in full, completed from reference TRBV5-1 and TRBJ2-1, reads KAGVTQTPRYLIKTRGQQVTLSCSPISGHRSVSWYQQTPGQGLQFLFEYFSETQRNKGNFPGRFSGRQFSNSRSEMNVSTLELGDSALYLCASSLWGGNEQFFGPGTRLTVL.